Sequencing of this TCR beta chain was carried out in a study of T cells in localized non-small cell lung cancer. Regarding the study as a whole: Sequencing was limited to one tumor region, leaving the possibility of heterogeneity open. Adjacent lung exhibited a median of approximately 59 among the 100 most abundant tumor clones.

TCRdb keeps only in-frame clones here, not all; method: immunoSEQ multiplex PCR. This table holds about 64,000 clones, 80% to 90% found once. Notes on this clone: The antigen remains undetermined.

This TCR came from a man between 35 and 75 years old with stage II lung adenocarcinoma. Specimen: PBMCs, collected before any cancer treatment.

The CDR3 DNA reads TGTGCCAGCAGTATCGACAGGGGGCAGAGGGCTTTCTTT. Amino acids: CASSIDRGQRAFF. The chain joins TRBV6-4 to TRBJ1-1; the match to TRBD1 covers 10 bases. The germline V gene encodes CDR1 MRHNA and CDR2 SNTAGT. The CDR3 sequence is 13 residues long. V shed 5 bases and J 11 bases; nucleotides not matched to a gene: 8.